The 32 T cell receptor beta chains below all came from one sample that was sequenced in a study of blood T cell repertoires in COVID-19. Clones were sequenced by immunoSEQ multiplex PCR, and TCRdb holds only the in-frame ones, with some missing. The sample holds 100,000 to 150,000 clones, about 70% seen once. Material: peripheral blood. The receptors shown here come from a man in his sixties with acute or convalescent COVID-19.

The gene calls are TRBV9 and TRBJ1-1, with a possible D match to TRBD1 (5 bases). This CDR3 has 14 amino acids. The germline gives CDR1 SGDLS, CDR2 YYNGEE. V was clipped by 4 bases and J by 1 base, with 11 bases between them. The CDR3 nucleotides read TGTGCCAGCAGCCTTAGACAGTGGAACACTGAAGCTTTCTTT. Protein: CASSLRQWNTEAFF.

The J gene is TRBJ2-1, the V gene TRBV6-5; D unresolved. V lost 4 bases to trimming and J lost 1 base, with 11 bases between them. Germline V gives CDR1 MNHEY, CDR2 SVGAGI. The CDR3 sequence is 15 residues long. The CDR3 DNA sequence: TGTGCCAGCAGTTCAAACTATCAATCCTACAATGAGCAGTTCTTC. Its protein product is CASSSNYQSYNEQFF.

This chain connects TRBV6-5 to TRBJ2-7; 9 nucleotides line up with TRBD1. Losses at the gene ends were 7 bases for V and 2 bases for J; bases not matched to a gene: 9. The length of the CDR3 is 15 residues. Germline CDR1 and CDR2: MNHEY and SVGAGI. CDR3 in DNA: TGTGCCAGCACAGGGGGACAGGGTCCTACCTACGAGCAGTACTTC. Translated: CASTGGQGPTYEQYF.

The chain joins TRBV4-1 to TRBJ2-5; D gene uncertain. Germline CDR1 reads MGHRA; CDR2 reads YSYEKL. The ends were cut back, 0 bases at V and 0 bases at J, with 8 bases in the middle. The length of the CDR3 is 15 residues. Here the CDR3 reads CASSQDWADQETQYF. For the CDR3, the DNA is TGCGCCAGCAGCCAAGATTGGGCCGACCAAGAGACCCAGTACTTC.

V is TRBV10-3 and J is TRBJ2-1; D call uncertain. Trimming removed 4 bases from V and 6 bases from J, with 16 bases in between. The CDR3 is 15 amino acids. CDR1 is ENHRY, CDR2 SYGVKD, per germline. The CDR3 reads CAISAMIEARNEQFF. Here the CDR3 DNA reads TGTGCCATCAGTGCCATGATTGAGGCGCGCAATGAGCAGTTCTTC.

V gene TRBV30 combines with J gene TRBJ1-1; TRBD1 might be the D (6 bases). There are 15 residues in the CDR3. The germline gives CDR1 GTSNPN, CDR2 SVGIG (reference sequence). Trimming shortened V by 3 bases and J by 0 bases, and 14 bases separated the two germline ends. In DNA, the CDR3 is TGTGCCTGGAGGGGCAGAGGGGGAATGAACACTGAAGCTTTCTTT. Translation gives CAWRGRGGMNTEAFF.

This clone was recorded a few times. The gene calls are TRBV24-1 and TRBJ2-2; 7 bases fit TRBD1. This CDR3 spans 14 amino acids. V shed 9 bases, J shed 6 bases, and the junction held 9 bases outside the gene matches. Germline CDR1 KGHDR, CDR2 SFDVKD. The CDR3 loop is CATARDRAAGELFF. CDR3 sequence (DNA): TGTGCCACCGCCCGTGACAGGGCGGCCGGGGAGCTGTTTTTT.

This chain joins TRBV7-3 and TRBJ2-7; no firm D call. The V gene's germline CDR1 is SGHTA and CDR2 FQGTGA. This CDR3 is built from 13 residues. The V gene lost 3 bases and the J gene lost 1 base, with 7 bases spanning the gap. The CDR3 nucleotides are TGTGCCAGCAGCTTGGCAGGATCCTACGAGCAGTACTTC. This encodes CASSLAGSYEQYF.

This clone came up once. The V and J genes are TRBV11-2 and TRBJ2-1; 9 bases align to TRBD2. The V segment lost 3 bases and the J segment 2 bases; nucleotides outside the gene matches: 5. The CDR3 has 16 amino acids. The germline V gene encodes CDR1 SGHAT and CDR2 FQNNGV. The CDR3 region has the DNA TGTGCCAGCAGCTTGGCTAGCGGGATTCCCTACAATGAGCAGTTCTTC. It yields the protein CASSLASGIPYNEQFF. Supplemented by reference TRBV11-2 and TRBJ2-1, the full variable domain reads EAGVAQSPRYKIIEKRQSVAFWCNPISGHATLYWYQQILGQGPKLLIQFQNNGVVDDSQLPKDRFSAERLKGVDSTLKIQPAKLEDSAVYLCASSLASGIPYNEQFFGPGTRLTVL.

This clone occurred once. The V and J genes are TRBV20-1 and TRBJ1-5, with 7 positions matching TRBD1. Germline lookup yields CDR1 DFQATT and CDR2 SNEGSKA (reference sequence). With V trimmed by 3 bases and J by 5 bases, 13 bases remained unmatched. This CDR3 contains 16 residues. The CDR3 sequence is CSASRAIGRGDQPQHF. CDR3 DNA sequence: TGCAGTGCTAGTAGGGCAATCGGCAGGGGGGATCAGCCCCAGCATTTT.

This clone turned up a few times. This chain's CDR3 is CASSVNRGSTDTQYF. CDR3 coding DNA: TGTGCCAGCAGCGTCAACAGGGGAAGCACAGATACGCAGTATTTT. This chain uses TRBV9 with TRBJ2-3, with 7 nucleotides matching TRBD1. This CDR3 is built from 15 residues. Germline loops: CDR1 SGDLS, CDR2 YYNGEE. V was clipped by 2 bases and J by 0 bases; unmatched bases: 3.

V is TRBV24-1 and J is TRBJ2-5; D is undetermined. CDR3 length equals 13 residues. The germline V gene encodes CDR1 KGHDR and CDR2 SFDVKD. V was cut by 4 bases and J by 5 bases, with 10 bases left in between. In DNA, the CDR3 is TGTGCCACCAGTGACGGGTCGGCGGAGACCCAGTACTTC. Translation gives CATSDGSAETQYF.

The chain recombines TRBV3-1 (or the pseudogene TRBV3-2) with TRBJ2-3, with D tentatively TRBD1 (6 bases). The CDR3 has 17 residues. Germline loops: CDR1 LGHDT, CDR2 YNNKEL (reference sequence). V lost 3 bases and J lost 1, with 17 bases in between. The DNA for the CDR3 is TGTGCCAGCAGCCACGATCAGGGGAGCTCGCGCACAGATACGCAGTATTTT. It is translated as CASSHDQGSSRTDTQYF.

The V call is TRBV5-1, the J call TRBJ1-4, with D hard to call. Germline assignment: CDR1 SGHRS and CDR2 YFSETQ. The ends were cut back, 4 bases at V and 14 bases at J, with 18 bases in the middle. The CDR3 has 13 amino acids. The CDR3: CASSREKGTRLFF. In nucleotides, the CDR3 is TGCGCCAGCAGCAGGGAGAAGGGAACTAGGCTGTTTTTT. The entire variable domain, with the rest obtained from reference TRBV5-1 and TRBJ1-4, is as follows: KAGVTQTPRYLIKTRGQQVTLSCSPISGHRSVSWYQQTPGQGLQFLFEYFSETQRNKGNFPGRFSGRQFSNSRSEMNVSTLELGDSALYLCASSREKGTRLFFGSGTQLSVL.

The rearrangement uses TRBV7-9 and TRBJ2-7; TRBD1 might be the D (5 bases). Looked up from germline, CDR1 is SEHNR and CDR2 is FQNEAQ (reference sequence). With 3 bases removed from V and 2 bases from J, the gap between germline ends came to 8 bases. The CDR3 totals 13 residues. DNA for the CDR3: TGTGCCAGCAGCTTTCAGGGAACCTACGAGCAGTACTTC. Residues: CASSFQGTYEQYF.

The chain carries TRBV6-2 or TRBV6-3 and TRBJ1-4; 9 bases map to TRBD1. Germline loops: CDR1 MNHEY, CDR2 SVGEGT. This CDR3 is 15 amino acids long. Losses at the gene ends were 2 bases for V and 6 bases for J; bases not matched to a gene: 4. CDR3 protein: CASSYRDRAYEKLFF. CDR3 DNA: TGTGCCAGCAGTTACCGGGACAGGGCCTATGAAAAACTGTTTTTT.

The chain couples TRBV9 to TRBJ2-5; 9 positions match TRBD1. This CDR3 has 17 residues. Germline CDR1 SGDLS, CDR2 YYNGEE. Trimming at V came to 4 bases and at J to 1 base, leaving 11 bases not matched to a gene. In DNA form, the CDR3 reads TGTGCCAGCAGCCAACTACAGGGGGCTGGCGGCCAAGAGACCCAGTACTTC. Protein sequence: CASSQLQGAGGQETQYF.

This sequence joins TRBV29-1 and TRBJ1-1, with 9 bases matching TRBD1. Germline CDR1 SQVTM, CDR2 ANQGSEA. J gave up 4 bases and V 1 base, and 10 bases lay outside the gene matches. The CDR3 has 16 amino acids. CDR3 protein: CSVEGGDRVLSTEAFF. The CDR3 coding sequence is TGCAGCGTTGAAGGAGGGGACAGGGTTTTAAGCACTGAAGCTTTCTTT.

The chain recombines TRBV30 with TRBJ2-3; D is undetermined. V lost 4 bases to trimming and J lost 6 bases, with 8 bases between them. The CDR3 loop spans 11 amino acids. Per the germline V gene, CDR1 is GTSNPN and CDR2 is SVGIG (reference sequence). CDR3 residues: CAWTEADTQYF. The CDR3 DNA is TGTGCCTGGACAGAGGCCGATACGCAGTATTTT.

V usage is TRBV5-1 and J usage is TRBJ2-5, with 14 bases identical to TRBD2. J lost 5 bases, V lost 4 bases, and 10 bases had no gene match. Germline V lookup: CDR1 SGHRS, CDR2 YFSETQ. CDR3 length: 17 residues. This CDR3 reads CASSTGTSGSLRETQYF. CDR3 nucleotide sequence: TGCGCCAGCAGCACCGGGACTAGCGGGAGCTTGCGGGAGACCCAGTACTTC.

The V gene is TRBV30, the J gene TRBJ2-3; the match to TRBD1 covers 9 bases. After removal of 5 bases from V and 4 bases from J, the junction contained 1 base not matched to a gene. CDR3 length: 12 amino acids. Per germline, CDR1 GTSNPN and CDR2 SVGIG (reference sequence). The DNA for the CDR3 is TGTGCCTGGGGGACAGGGTCAGATACGCAGTATTTT. This translates into CAWGTGSDTQYF.

This clone was counted between two and nine times. The gene calls are TRBV10-1 and TRBJ1-4, with D perhaps matching TRBD1 (5 bases). There are 13 residues in the CDR3. Germline V CDR1 and CDR2: WNHNN, SYGVQD (reference sequence). Trimming cost V 6 bases and J 8 bases, with 13 bases left between them. Written as DNA, the CDR3 is TGCGCCAGCAGCGAGAGGGGCGGCGAAAAACTGTTTTTT. Translated: CASSERGGEKLFF.

The V call is TRBV5-1, the J call TRBJ2-3, with TRBD2 matching over 15 bases. Germline CDR1 SGHRS, CDR2 YFSETQ. The CDR3 has 19 residues. V was pared by 4 bases and J by 8 bases, with 17 bases of the junction left unmatched. CDR3 sequence reads: CASSPGTSGGPTRQGTQYF. The CDR3 nucleotides read TGCGCCAGCAGCCCCGGGACTAGCGGGGGGCCGACGCGTCAAGGTACGCAGTATTTT.

The rearrangement joins TRBV6-2 or TRBV6-3 to TRBJ2-1; no clear D. The CDR3 totals 16 residues. V lost 0 bases and J lost 4, with 13 bases in between. Germline loops: CDR1 MNHEY, CDR2 SVGEGT. CDR3 protein: CASSYSTTALYNEQFF. CDR3 DNA: TGTGCCAGCAGTTACTCGACAACAGCCCTATACAATGAGCAGTTCTTC.

This chain joins TRBV7-2 and TRBJ1-2; 8 positions agree with TRBD1. This CDR3 has 15 residues. The germline V gene encodes CDR1 SGHTA and CDR2 FQGNSA. J gave up 2 bases and V 5 bases, and 7 bases lay outside the gene matches. The CDR3 spells CASSPYRGNNYGYTF. CDR3 nucleotide sequence: TGTGCCAGCAGCCCCTACAGGGGGAACAACTATGGCTACACCTTC.

Worth noting for this clone: Additional DNA sequences in this sample encode the identical CDR3. The gene calls are TRBV7-9 and TRBJ2-3, with 9 bases matching TRBD2. Germline values: CDR1 SEHNR, CDR2 FQNEAQ (reference sequence). The CDR3 extends over 15 amino acids. V lost 1 base, J lost 1 base, and 0 bases stayed unmatched. This chain's CDR3 is CASSLVAGGTDTQYF. DNA of the CDR3: TGTGCCAGCAGCTTAGTAGCGGGGGGCACAGATACGCAGTATTTT.

The chain is built from TRBV7-9 and TRBJ1-3, with D tentatively TRBD1 (6 bases). This CDR3 contains 15 residues. Germline V gives CDR1 SEHNR, CDR2 FQNEAQ (reference sequence). The V and J ends lost 4 bases and 4 bases respectively, with 14 bases between them. The CDR3 region is CASSSAGRGGNTIYF. In DNA, the CDR3 is TGTGCCAGCAGCTCCGCAGGCAGGGGCGGAAACACCATATATTTT.

The chain joins TRBV11-2 to TRBJ1-1; D call uncertain. This CDR3 is built from 14 residues. Germline CDR1 is SGHAT and CDR2 is FQNNGV. V lost 3 bases and J 1 base, leaving 9 bases between the germline ends. Here the CDR3 DNA reads TGTGCCAGCAGCTTCGGGAGTCGGAACACTGAAGCTTTCTTT. Its translation is CASSFGSRNTEAFF.

The chain couples TRBV3-1 (or the pseudogene TRBV3-2) to TRBJ1-2, with D perhaps TRBD1 (6 bases). V lost 1 base and J 0 bases, leaving 15 bases between the germline ends. CDR1 is LGHDT and CDR2 is YNNKEL in the germline V gene (reference sequence). The CDR3 extends over 17 amino acids. The CDR3 here is CASSQGSGTIANYGYTF. The CDR3 bases are TGTGCCAGCAGCCAAGGTTCCGGGACAATCGCTAACTATGGCTACACCTTC.

The V call is TRBV12-5, the J call TRBJ2-3; 10 bases agree with TRBD1. Germline V gives CDR1 LGHNT, CDR2 FRNRAP. Trimming took 6 bases from V and 6 from J; bases not matched to a gene: 9. This CDR3 has 15 residues. CDR3 in amino acids: CASGSGTGESDTQYF. CDR3 nucleotides: TGTGCTAGTGGATCCGGGACAGGGGAGTCGGATACGCAGTATTTT.

This sequence joins TRBV30 and TRBJ1-5; TRBD1 aligns across 7 bases. Unmatched junction bases numbered 4, after V lost 1 base and J lost 7 bases. The germline V gene has CDR1 GTSNPN and CDR2 SVGIG (reference sequence). This CDR3 contains 13 residues. This CDR3 is CAWSEQGRQPQHF. The CDR3 DNA reads TGTGCCTGGAGTGAACAGGGGAGACAGCCCCAGCATTTT.

This clone was counted once. The chain combines TRBV3-1 (or the pseudogene TRBV3-2) with TRBJ2-3, with 8 bases fitting TRBD1. This CDR3 has 18 residues. V was pared by 6 bases and J by 3 bases, with 17 bases of the junction left unmatched. The germline CDR1 and CDR2 sequences are LGHDT and YNNKEL (reference sequence). CDR3 sequence reads: CASSQGYAGGAGTDTQYF. In nucleotides, the CDR3 is TGTGCCAGCAGTCAGGGTTATGCAGGGGGCGCTGGGACAGATACGCAGTATTTT.